This T cell receptor (beta chain) was captured in a study of OX40 agonist ivuxolimab in advanced cancers. Study summary: Patients' therapy was ivuxolimab, an antibody that acts as an agonist of OX40 (CD134).

Profiled with immunoSEQ multiplex PCR; TCRdb holds only in-frame clones, not every one. Of 100,000 or so clones listed, more than 85% are singletons. To note about this clone: Its antigen is still unknown.

Whole-study results and caveats: Undetermined was the antigen specificity of the expanded peripheral T cells.

The germline CDR1 and CDR2 sequences are SGHRS and YFSETQ. The CDR3 loop spans 15 amino acids. V lost 2 bases, J lost 6 bases, and 16 bases lay in between. This receptor was taken from an adult with an advanced solid tumor such as melanoma, head and neck, liver or kidney cancer. V is TRBV5-1 and J is TRBJ2-3; TRBD2 is a possible D gene (6 bases). The source was CD4+ or CD8+ T cells sorted from blood, collected in a trial of the OX40 agonist ivuxolimab. CDR3 DNA: TGCGCCAGCAGCTTAGTACAGCCCAGCGGGGATACGCAGTATTTT. This codes for CASSLVQPSGDTQYF.